This T cell receptor beta chain appears in the sequencing data of a study of blood T cell repertoires in COVID-19. Overall study context: PBMCs, B-cell-depleted T cells, or T cells provided the cDNA or gDNA that made up the material.

Profiling relied on immunoSEQ multiplex PCR, and the TCRdb table lists in-frame clones only, not all of them. The table has around 270,000 clones, 88% seen once. Clinical history reported by participants formed the basis on which cohorts were assigned. The CDR3 runs 15 residues. CDR1 and CDR2 from the germline V gene are MNHEY and SMNVEV (reference sequence). J lost 8 bases, V lost 2 bases, and 10 bases had no gene match. This clonotype was obtained from a woman aged 40 to 49 who had been exposed to COVID-19. The V gene is TRBV27, the J gene TRBJ1-2, with 8 positions matching TRBD1. The specimen was PBMCs or T cells enriched from blood (not recorded which). The DNA for the CDR3 is TGTGCCAGCAGTTTACTACAGGGGGGTGTTAGAGGCTACACCTTC. Translating it yields CASSLLQGGVRGYTF.